Listed below are T cell receptor beta chains from one sample, sequenced in a study of T cells in localized non-small cell lung cancer. Measured with immunoSEQ multiplex PCR; TCRdb has only the in-frame clones, and not every one. The table records some 22,000 clones, around 89% of them present only once. Sequenced material: PBMCs, taken before any cancer treatment. These receptor sequences come from a man aged 35 to 70 with stage II lung adenocarcinoma. CDR3s include the opening cysteine and the closing phenylalanine or tryptophan. Each record gives: D gene, V gene, clone size, J gene, CDR3 DNA, CDR3 protein. The D gene is left open where the match is weak. Clone size appears in some rows only: once, few, many, or a class for an expanded clone.

TRBD1,TRBV5-1,-,TRBJ1-1,TGCGCCAGCAGCTTACCACTTCGGGACAGGATCGGGAGGGACACTGAAGCTTTCTTT,CASSLPLRDRIGRDTEAFF
-,TRBV5-1,-,TRBJ2-3,TGCGCCAGCAGCTTGGGGCCTGGGGCAGATACGCAGTATTTT,CASSLGPGADTQYF
TRBD1,TRBV5-1,-,TRBJ2-5,TGCGCCAGCAGCTTGGGGACAGGACGGGGAGAGACCCAGTACTTC,CASSLGTGRGETQYF
-,TRBV5-4,-,TRBJ2-3,TGTGCCAGCAGCTTGGCGGTCACAGATACGCAGTATTTT,CASSLAVTDTQYF
-,TRBV2,once,TRBJ1-1,TGTGCCAGCAGTGTTTGGGGGAACACTGAAGCTTTCTTT,CASSVWGNTEAFF
TRBD1,TRBV10-3,-,TRBJ2-2,TGTGCCATCAGTGAGAGGGACAGCACCGGGGAGCTGTTTTTT,CAISERDSTGELFF
-,TRBV12-2,-,TRBJ1-2,TGTGCAAGTCGCTTAGGTGGGCGGGCTCCAGCGTATGGCTACACCTTC,CASRLGGRAPAYGYTF
-,TRBV5-6,-,TRBJ1-2,TGTGCCAGCAGCCCTCAGGGAGTCTATGGCTACACCTTC,CASSPQGVYGYTF
-,TRBV18,-,TRBJ1-5,TGTGCCAGCTCGTCCTCTAGCAATCAGCCCCAGCATTTT,CASSSSSNQPQHF
TRBD2,TRBV4-2,-,TRBJ2-7,TGTGCCAGCAGCCAAGATCAGGCTAGCGGCTCCTACGAGCAGTACTTC,CASSQDQASGSYEQYF
-,TRBV2,-,TRBJ2-7,TGTGCCGGGGCGGTATCTACCTACGAGCAGTACTTC,CAGAVSTYEQYF
-,TRBV7-2,-,TRBJ2-5,TGTGCCAGCAGCTCCCGGTCGGATGGGGGGACCCAGTACTTC,CASSSRSDGGTQYF
TRBD1,TRBV6-5,-,TRBJ1-3,TGTGCCAGCAGTTATGGGACAGAGGGAAACACCATATATTTT,CASSYGTEGNTIYF
TRBD2,TRBV4-1,-,TRBJ2-7,TGCGCCAGCAGCCACCCCGGAGCGGGGAGCTCCTACGAGCAGTACTTC,CASSHPGAGSSYEQYF
-,TRBV6-1,-,TRBJ1-1,TGTGCCAGCAGCTCACTGCGAAGTACTGAAGCTTTCTTT,CASSSLRSTEAFF
-,TRBV15,-,TRBJ2-7,TGTGCCACCAGCCCTGAGGGCCTGAGCTACGAGCAGTACTTC,CATSPEGLSYEQYF
TRBD2,TRBV11-2,once,TRBJ2-7,TGTGCCAGCAGCTCCATCTTAAGCGGGAGTGCGGAGTACTTC,CASSSILSGSAEYF
TRBD2,TRBV4-1,-,TRBJ2-1,TGCGCCAGCAGCCAAAAACTAGCGGGGATGGGCCTGGCCAATGAGCAGTTCTTC,CASSQKLAGMGLANEQFF
TRBD1,TRBV28,-,TRBJ2-7,TGTGCCATCCGGGGACAGGGGGAAACCTACGAGCAGTACTTC,CAIRGQGETYEQYF
-,TRBV27,-,TRBJ1-3,TGTGCCAGCAGAAAACAGGGAGCGGGTGGAAACACCATATATTTT,CASRKQGAGGNTIYF
TRBD2,TRBV2,-,TRBJ2-2,TGTGCCAGCGACCTTAGCGGGGGGGCCTCCACCGGGGAGCTGTTTTTT,CASDLSGGASTGELFF
TRBD1,TRBV6-5,once,TRBJ2-7,TGTGCCAGTACAGGGGGAGGAGAGCAGTACTTC,CASTGGGEQYF
-,TRBV6-4,once,TRBJ1-1,TGTGCCAGCAGTTGGGGGGCAGGGTCGGTTGCTTTCTTT,CASSWGAGSVAFF
-,TRBV5-1,once,TRBJ1-2,TGCGCCAGCAGCTTGGGAGGCCTAGGTGCTAACTATGGCTACACCTTC,CASSLGGLGANYGYTF
-,TRBV27,-,TRBJ2-7,TGTGCCAGCTACTCCCCGGGGGACCCCTCCTACGAGCAGTACTTC,CASYSPGDPSYEQYF
TRBD1,TRBV29-1,-,TRBJ1-3,TGCAGCGTCCGCCGGACAGGGTCGAACACCATATATTTT,CSVRRTGSNTIYF
TRBD2,TRBV7-2,-,TRBJ2-5,TGTGCCAGCAGCCTCGGGGTAACTAGCGGGGCCAGTCACTTC,CASSLGVTSGASHF
TRBD1,TRBV25-1,-,TRBJ2-2,TGTGCCAGCAGCCACGGGACAGGGAACACCGGGGAGCTGTTTTTT,CASSHGTGNTGELFF
-,TRBV4-2,few,TRBJ2-2,TGTGCCAGCAGCCAAGGCGGCTCTGGCGCCGGGGAGCTGTTTTTT,CASSQGGSGAGELFF
-,TRBV7-3,-,TRBJ1-2,TGTGCCAGCAGCTTCAGCGGACTGAATACTAACTATGGCTACACCTTC,CASSFSGLNTNYGYTF